The 19 T cell receptor beta chains below come from one sample, sequenced in a study of T-cell reconstitution after alpha-beta-depleted transplantation in children. Preparing the TCRbeta library involved the use of unique molecular identifiers. TCRdb processed the PCR reads anew with MiXCR; each CDR3 protein has one entry. The table shows about 160,000 distinct CDR3 sequences, with 11% occurring only once. This specimen consisted of PBMCs, obtained before TCRalphabeta/CD19-depleted stem cell transplant. The receptors were gathered from a boy aged 2-9 years with acute myeloid leukemia, due to receive a stem cell transplant.

The V gene is TRBV11-2, the J gene TRBJ2-5; D might be TRBD2 (5 bases). V lost 3 bases and J lost 5, with 19 bases in between. Germline loops: CDR1 SGHAT, CDR2 FQNNGV. This CDR3 is built from 16 residues. DNA for the CDR3: TGTGCCAGCAGCTTCCACCCTGGCGGCGGGTCGGAGACCCAGTACTTC. It encodes CASSFHPGGGSETQYF.

For this clonotype: A read error is possible here, since a much larger clone lies one base away. The chain uses TRBV12-3 or TRBV12-4 and TRBJ1-2; the D is unclear. The CDR3 length is 12 residues. The CDR3 spells CASSLSSHGDTF. For the CDR3, the DNA is TGTGCCAGCAGTTTGTCCAGCCATGGCGACACCTTC.

This clonotype was seen ten or more times. The gene calls are TRBV7-9 and TRBJ2-1; D uncertain. Trimming pared 1 base from V and 6 bases from J, leaving 7 bases between. The CDR3 runs to 13 residues. CDR1 and CDR2 from the germline V gene are SEHNR and FQNEAQ (reference sequence). For the CDR3, the DNA is TGTGCCAGCAGCTTAGAGGGCCGCAATGAGCAGTTCTTC. This codes for CASSLEGRNEQFF.

In its sample, this clonotype was seen many times. The V call is TRBV5-1, the J call TRBJ2-3, with D perhaps matching TRBD1 or TRBD2 (5 bases each). Germline V CDR1 and CDR2: SGHRS, YFSETQ. The V gene lost 0 bases and the J gene lost 0 bases, with 8 bases spanning the gap. The CDR3 has 15 residues. CDR3 sequence reads: CASSLEGRSTDTQYF. The CDR3 DNA reads TGCGCCAGCAGCTTGGAGGGACGTAGCACAGATACGCAGTATTTT.

This clonotype was counted ten times or more. The J gene is TRBJ2-1, the V gene TRBV5-1, with D unresolved. This CDR3 region has 15 residues. V was shortened by 1 base and J by 6 bases, with 14 bases between the two germline ends. CDR1 and CDR2 from the germline V gene are SGHRS and YFSETQ. The CDR3 DNA reads TGCGCCAGCAGCTTGCCGTTGGCTACGATCAATGAGCAGTTCTTC. This encodes CASSLPLATINEQFF.

This clonotype was counted at least ten times. The J gene is TRBJ2-7, the V gene TRBV20-1; a possible D gene is TRBD1 (7 bases). CDR1 and CDR2 from the germline V gene are DFQATT and SNEGSKA (reference sequence). The CDR3 sequence is 13 residues long. The ends were cut back, 3 bases at V and 3 bases at J, with 12 bases in the middle. The CDR3, as DNA: TGCAGTGCTAGCCAGGGGGGATACTACGAGCAGTACTTC. Its translation: CSASQGGYYEQYF.

This clonotype was seen repeatedly, ten times or more. The rearrangement uses TRBV20-1 and TRBJ2-5; unclear D gene. The CDR3 contains 10 residues. Germline lookup yields CDR1 DFQATT and CDR2 SNEGSKA (reference sequence). V was cut by 2 bases and J by 4 bases, with 2 bases left in between. CDR3 bases: TGCAGTGCTAGACTAGAGACCCAGTACTTC. As protein: CSARLETQYF.

The V gene is TRBV14, the J gene TRBJ2-3; D not certain. The CDR3 runs 15 residues. CDR1 SGHDN and CDR2 FVKESK come from the germline V gene. Deletions cut 4 bases from V and 2 bases from J, with 13 bases between. CDR3 coding DNA: TGTGCCAGCAGCCGTAAAGGGAAGGCCACAGATACGCAGTATTTT. Protein sequence: CASSRKGKATDTQYF.

The table lists this clonotype with many counts. This chain connects TRBV9 to TRBJ2-1; D might be TRBD2 (7 bases). Germline V CDR1 and CDR2: SGDLS, YYNGEE. V was shortened by 2 bases and J by 8 bases, with 14 bases between the two germline ends. The CDR3 totals 14 residues. CDR3 DNA sequence: TGTGCCAGCAGCGTCCGGCGGGGGCGGGATGAGCAGTTCTTC. Amino acids: CASSVRRGRDEQFF.

A remark on this clonotype: This sequence may be a read error, since a much larger clone differs from it by one base. CDR3 in DNA: TGTCCCAGCAGCTTAGACGGGCCTAGGGCGAATTCACCCCTCCACTTT. Protein: CPSSLDGPRANSPLHF. This sequence joins TRBV7-9 and TRBJ1-6; D remains ambiguous. This CDR3 has 16 amino acids. Germline CDR1 SEHNR, CDR2 FQNEAQ (reference sequence).

As concerns this clonotype: A much larger clone lies a single base off, so this may be a read error. The chain uses TRBV25-1 and TRBJ2-2, with unresolved D. The CDR3 is made up of 14 amino acids. Looked up from germline, CDR1 is MGHDK and CDR2 is SYGVNS. CDR3 protein: CASTEWGGTGELFF. CDR3 DNA sequence: TGTGCCAGCACTGAATGGGGTGGAACCGGGGAGCTGTTTTTT.

Ten or more counts support this clonotype. V gene TRBV5-1 combines with J gene TRBJ2-1; 7 bases are a match to TRBD1. The ends lost 3 bases at V and 5 bases at J; junction bases unmatched: 11. Germline V gene data show CDR1 as SGHRS and CDR2 as YFSETQ. This CDR3 region has 16 residues. The CDR3 DNA sequence: TGCGCCAGCAGCTCCCCTGGATGGACAGGTAACAATGAGCAGTTCTTC. Protein product: CASSSPGWTGNNEQFF.

The table lists this clonotype with many counts. The V call is TRBV6-1, the J call TRBJ2-1, with 11 bases identical to TRBD2. With V trimmed by 6 bases and J by 4 bases, 5 bases remained unmatched. CDR3 length: 15 amino acids. CDR1 is MNHNS, CDR2 SASEGT, per germline. The CDR3 DNA is TGTGCCAGCAGGTCCGGGACTAGCGGATACAATGAGCAGTTCTTC. As protein: CASRSGTSGYNEQFF.

This clonotype was seen at least ten times. The gene calls are TRBV13 and TRBJ2-7; D tentatively reads TRBD1 or TRBD2 (7 bases each). The V gene lost 3 bases and the J gene lost 3 bases, with 12 bases spanning the gap. CDR3 size: 14 residues. The V gene's germline CDR1 is PRHDT and CDR2 FYEKMQ (reference sequence). The CDR3 sequence is CASSLTGRDYEQYF. CDR3 nucleotide sequence: TGTGCCAGCAGCTTGACAGGGAGGGACTACGAGCAGTACTTC.

This clonotype was recorded many times. The chain has TRBV20-1 and TRBJ2-1, with D unresolved. Trimming removed 6 bases from V and 7 bases from J, with 22 bases in between. This CDR3 comprises 15 residues. Germline V gene sequence: CDR1 DFQATT, CDR2 SNEGSKA (reference sequence). The CDR3 here is CSATRASELTNEQFF. The CDR3 DNA reads as TGCAGTGCAACCAGAGCTTCGGAACTGACTAATGAGCAGTTCTTC.

This clonotype showed up many times. V usage is TRBV5-1 and J usage is TRBJ2-1, with D possibly TRBD2 on 6 matching bases. This CDR3 spans 19 amino acids. V was clipped by 0 bases and J by 3 bases, with 22 bases between them. Germline V CDR1 and CDR2: SGHRS, YFSETQ. CDR3 sequence reads: CASSLVAGGSGGHYNEQFF. CDR3 bases: TGCGCCAGCAGCTTGGTGGCAGGCGGATCCGGGGGTCACTACAATGAGCAGTTCTTC.

This clonotype was detected ten times or more. The J gene is TRBJ2-7, the V gene TRBV20-1; no definite D call. Germline V gene lookup returns CDR1 DFQATT and CDR2 SNEGSKA (reference sequence). Trimming pared 1 base from V and 3 bases from J, leaving 10 bases between. The CDR3 runs to 13 residues. The DNA for the CDR3 is TGCAGTGCTAGAGGATGGGATATCTACGAGCAGTACTTC. This encodes CSARGWDIYEQYF.

This clonotype was seen at least ten times. In nucleotides, the CDR3 is TGTGCCAGCAGCCCGACCCCTCGGTTGGACACCGGGGAGCTGTTTTTT. Its translation: CASSPTPRLDTGELFF. The chain couples TRBV7-6 to TRBJ2-2; D gene ambiguous. The CDR3 consists of 16 residues. The germline V gene has CDR1 SGHVS and CDR2 FNYEAQ. The V end was cut by 5 bases, the J end by 3 bases, with 16 bases between.

In its sample, this clonotype was seen many times. The J gene is TRBJ1-2, the V gene TRBV20-1, with D uncertain. CDR1 and CDR2 (germline): DFQATT, SNEGSKA (reference sequence). The CDR3 covers 13 residues. With 0 bases removed from V and 3 bases from J, the gap between germline ends came to 8 bases. The CDR3 loop is CSARDLTDYGYTF. CDR3 sequence (DNA): TGCAGTGCTAGAGATCTCACCGACTATGGCTACACCTTC.